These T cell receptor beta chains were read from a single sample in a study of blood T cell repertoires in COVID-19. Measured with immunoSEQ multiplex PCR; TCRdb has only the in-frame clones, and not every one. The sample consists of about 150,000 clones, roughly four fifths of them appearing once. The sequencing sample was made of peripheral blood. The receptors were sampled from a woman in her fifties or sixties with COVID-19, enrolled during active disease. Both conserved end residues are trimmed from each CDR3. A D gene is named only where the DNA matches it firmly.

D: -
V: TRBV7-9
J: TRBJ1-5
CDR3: ASSLDLQPQH

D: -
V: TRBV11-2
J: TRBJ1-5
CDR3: ASSLGDRPYQPQH

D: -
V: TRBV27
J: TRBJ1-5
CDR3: ASSSLQGPNQPQH

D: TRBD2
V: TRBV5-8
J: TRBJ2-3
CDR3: ASSLGAGGTTDTQY

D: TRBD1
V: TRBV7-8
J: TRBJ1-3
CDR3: ASSLGQGAGNTIY

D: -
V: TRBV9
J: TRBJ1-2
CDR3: ASSVGGQEDVHYGYT

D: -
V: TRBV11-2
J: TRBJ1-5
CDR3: ASSLEGSYQPQH

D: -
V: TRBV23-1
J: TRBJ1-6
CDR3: ASSQFRGESPLH

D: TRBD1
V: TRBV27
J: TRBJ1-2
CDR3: ASSPRTGVYGYT

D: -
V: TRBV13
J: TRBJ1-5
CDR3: ASSLGVGPGNQPQH

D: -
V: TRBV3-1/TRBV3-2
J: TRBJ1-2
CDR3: ASSQDRVPRDGYT

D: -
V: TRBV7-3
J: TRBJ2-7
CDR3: ASSLGGVSEQY

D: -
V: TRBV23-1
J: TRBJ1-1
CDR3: ASQEGVDEAF

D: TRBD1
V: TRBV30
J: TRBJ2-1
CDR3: AGSTGGRGNEQF

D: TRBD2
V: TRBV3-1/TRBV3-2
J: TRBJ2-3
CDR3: ASSQGTSGGNTQY

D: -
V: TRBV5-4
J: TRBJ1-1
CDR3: ASSPAEGGFTEAF

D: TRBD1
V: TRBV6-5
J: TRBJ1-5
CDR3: ASSSDRSNQPQH

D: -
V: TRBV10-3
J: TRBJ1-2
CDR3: AISADRGFGYT

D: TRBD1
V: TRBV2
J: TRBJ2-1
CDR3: ASSELRGQGHLYNEQF

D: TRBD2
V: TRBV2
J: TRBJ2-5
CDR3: ASRGTSLVETQY

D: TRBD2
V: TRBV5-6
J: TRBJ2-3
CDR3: ASSLRTSGSTDTQY

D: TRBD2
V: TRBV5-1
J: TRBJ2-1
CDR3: ASSLESSGNYNEQF

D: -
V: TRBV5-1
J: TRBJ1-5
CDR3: ASSREGGQPQH

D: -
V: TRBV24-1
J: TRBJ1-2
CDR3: ATSDPTGTYGYT

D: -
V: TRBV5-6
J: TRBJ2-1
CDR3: ASSFRAYNEQF

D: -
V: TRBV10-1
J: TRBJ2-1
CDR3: ASSEEQSSYNEQF

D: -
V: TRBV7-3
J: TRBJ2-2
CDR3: ASSFRAGELF

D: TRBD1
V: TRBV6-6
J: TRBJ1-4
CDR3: ASSPTGINEKLF

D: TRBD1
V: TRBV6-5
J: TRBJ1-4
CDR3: ASSYSRTGPNEKLF

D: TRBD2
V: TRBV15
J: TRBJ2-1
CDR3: ATSRDPLAGSRNEQF

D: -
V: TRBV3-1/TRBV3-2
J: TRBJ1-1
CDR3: ASSQVGSLNTEAF

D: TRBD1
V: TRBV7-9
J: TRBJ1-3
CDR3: ASSFDRGTGNTIY

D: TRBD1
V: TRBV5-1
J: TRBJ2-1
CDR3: ASSFFRQGYNEQF

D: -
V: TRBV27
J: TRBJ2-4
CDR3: ASSKREGGNIQY

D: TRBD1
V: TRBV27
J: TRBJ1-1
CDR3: ASSHAPGTAYPNTEAF

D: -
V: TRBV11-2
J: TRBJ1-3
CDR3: ASSLTRASSGNTIY

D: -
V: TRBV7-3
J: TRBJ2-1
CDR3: ASSLTPGWDEQF

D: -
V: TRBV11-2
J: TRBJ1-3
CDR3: ASSLDRAGNTIY

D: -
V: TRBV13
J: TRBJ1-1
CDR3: ASSLRGHRATEAF

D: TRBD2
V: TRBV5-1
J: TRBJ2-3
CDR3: ASSVTSGRDTQY